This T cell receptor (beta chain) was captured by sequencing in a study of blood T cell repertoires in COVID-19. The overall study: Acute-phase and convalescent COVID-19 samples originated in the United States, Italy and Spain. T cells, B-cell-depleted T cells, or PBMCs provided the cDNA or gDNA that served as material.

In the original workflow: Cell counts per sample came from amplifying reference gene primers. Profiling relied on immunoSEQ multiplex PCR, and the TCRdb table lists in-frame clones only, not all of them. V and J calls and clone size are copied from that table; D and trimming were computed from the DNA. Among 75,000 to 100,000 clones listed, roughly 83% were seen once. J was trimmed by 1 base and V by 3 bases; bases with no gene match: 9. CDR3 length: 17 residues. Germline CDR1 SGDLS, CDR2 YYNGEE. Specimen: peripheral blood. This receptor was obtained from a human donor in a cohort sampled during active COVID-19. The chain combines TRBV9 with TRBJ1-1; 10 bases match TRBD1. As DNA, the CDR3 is TGTGCCAGCAGCGCTTGGGACAGGGGAGGAGGGAACACTGAAGCTTTCTTT. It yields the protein CASSAWDRGGGNTEAFF. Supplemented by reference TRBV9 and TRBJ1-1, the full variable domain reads DSGVTQTPKHLITATGQRVTLRCSPRSGDLSVYWYQQSLDQGLQFLIQYYNGEERAKGNILERFSAQQFPDLHSELNLSSLELGDSALYFCASSAWDRGGGNTEAFFGQGTRLTVV.